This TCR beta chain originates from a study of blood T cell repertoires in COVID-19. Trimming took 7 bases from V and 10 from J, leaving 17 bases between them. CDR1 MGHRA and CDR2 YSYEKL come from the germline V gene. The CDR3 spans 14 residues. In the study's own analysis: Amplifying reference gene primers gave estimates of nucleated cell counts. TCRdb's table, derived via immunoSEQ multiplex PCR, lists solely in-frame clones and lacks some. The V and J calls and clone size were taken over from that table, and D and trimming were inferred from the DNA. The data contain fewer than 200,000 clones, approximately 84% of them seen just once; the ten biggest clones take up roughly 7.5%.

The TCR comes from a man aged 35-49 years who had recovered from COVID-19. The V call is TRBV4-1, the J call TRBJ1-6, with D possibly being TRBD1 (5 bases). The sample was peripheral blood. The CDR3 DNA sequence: TGCGCCAGCACTCGAGTGGCAGGGCAATCACCCCTCCACTTT. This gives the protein CASTRVAGQSPLHF.